These 18 T cell receptor beta chains came from one sample sequenced in a study of OX40 agonist ivuxolimab in advanced cancers. The method was immunoSEQ multiplex PCR; TCRdb's version includes in-frame clones alone and lacks a portion of them. The sample has around 70,000 clones; roughly four fifths are singletons. The sample here was CD4+ or CD8+ T cells sorted from blood, taken in a trial of the OX40 agonist ivuxolimab. The receptors shown here come from an adult with an advanced solid tumor such as melanoma, head and neck, liver or kidney cancer.

V and J are TRBV6-4 and TRBJ1-2; D might be TRBD1 (6 bases). V was clipped by 3 bases and J by 4 bases, with 18 bases between them. From germline, CDR1 is MRHNA and CDR2 SNTAGT. This CDR3 is 16 amino acids long. The CDR3 loop reads CASSEQGGGSSYGYTF. The CDR3 DNA is TGTGCCAGCAGTGAACAGGGCGGGGGATCTAGCTATGGCTACACCTTC.

This clone occurred once. V usage is TRBV28 and J usage is TRBJ1-4, with 9 bases that match TRBD1. Per germline, CDR1 MDHEN and CDR2 SYDVKM. With V trimmed by 6 bases and J by 8 bases, 7 bases remained unmatched. This CDR3 contains 14 residues. The CDR3, as DNA: TGTGCCAGCAGCAAGGGACAGGGTAGAGAAAAACTGTTTTTT. Amino acids: CASSKGQGREKLFF.

This rearrangement joins TRBV7-2 to TRBJ2-7; 7 bases are shared with TRBD2. J gave up 3 bases and V 4 bases, and 9 bases lay outside the gene matches. The V gene's germline CDR1 is SGHTA and CDR2 FQGNSA. This CDR3 comprises 15 residues. The CDR3 spells CASSWDGGGGYEQYF. The CDR3 DNA reads as TGTGCCAGCAGCTGGGACGGTGGCGGGGGCTACGAGCAGTACTTC.

V usage is TRBV9 and J usage is TRBJ2-5; 7 bases match TRBD1. The length of the CDR3 is 14 residues. Trimming took 3 bases from V and 5 from J; bases not matched to a gene: 7. Germline assignment: CDR1 SGDLS and CDR2 YYNGEE. For the CDR3, the DNA is TGTGCCAGCAGCGCGACAGGGTCGTTGGAGACCCAGTACTTC. This encodes CASSATGSLETQYF. The full variable domain, in which reference TRBV9 and TRBJ2-5 provide the parts outside the CDR3, is DSGVTQTPKHLITATGQRVTLRCSPRSGDLSVYWYQQSLDQGLQFLIQYYNGEERAKGNILERFSAQQFPDLHSELNLSSLELGDSALYFCASSATGSLETQYFGPGTRLLVL.

The chain is built from TRBV15 and TRBJ2-5; 10 nucleotides line up with TRBD1. Germline CDR1 is LNHNV and CDR2 is YYDKDF (reference sequence). The CDR3 contains 15 residues. With 1 base clipped from V and 5 bases from J, the junction kept 4 bases outside the gene matches. CDR3 sequence: CATSRATGGAETQYF. The CDR3 bases are TGTGCCACCAGCAGAGCGACAGGGGGCGCGGAGACCCAGTACTTC.

The V and J genes are TRBV9 and TRBJ1-2, with 9 bases matching TRBD1. The length of the CDR3 is 15 residues. Germline V lookup: CDR1 SGDLS, CDR2 YYNGEE. V trimming: 4 bases; J trimming: 3 bases; junction bases outside the gene matches: 7. CDR3 coding DNA: TGTGCCAGCAGCCCAGGACAGGGGACTTACTATGGCTACACCTTC. Amino acids: CASSPGQGTYYGYTF.

This chain uses TRBV29-1 with TRBJ2-7; 8 bases align to TRBD1. The CDR3 spans 14 residues. The germline V gene has CDR1 SQVTM and CDR2 ANQGSEA. V lost 3 bases, J lost 0 bases, and 4 bases stayed unmatched. CDR3 sequence reads: CSVEDRDNSYEQYF. In nucleotides, the CDR3 is TGCAGCGTTGAGGACAGGGACAACTCCTACGAGCAGTACTTC.

A single count supports this clone. The J gene is TRBJ2-5, the V gene TRBV5-1; TRBD2 is a possible D gene (6 bases). Germline CDR1 SGHRS, CDR2 YFSETQ. The CDR3 sequence is 16 residues long. V lost 0 bases to trimming and J lost 5 bases, with 17 bases between them. The CDR3 region is CASSLGARLVSETQYF. For the CDR3, the DNA is TGCGCCAGCAGCTTGGGAGCGAGACTAGTCTCGGAGACCCAGTACTTC.

This clone was observed many times. J is TRBJ2-7 and V is TRBV28; D is uncertain. V lost 5 bases, J lost 0 bases, and 5 bases lay in between. The germline gives CDR1 MDHEN, CDR2 SYDVKM. The CDR3 is 12 amino acids. The CDR3 loop reads CASSQSSYEQYF. The CDR3 bases are TGTGCCAGCAGTCAGAGCTCCTACGAGCAGTACTTC.

This chain uses TRBV5-6 with TRBJ2-4; possibly TRBD1 for D (6 bases). The ends were cut back, 3 bases at V and 1 base at J, with 11 bases in the middle. This CDR3 spans 15 amino acids. CDR1 is SGHDT and CDR2 is YYEEEE in the germline V gene. The chain's CDR3 is CASSSLGAAKNIQYF. The CDR3 region has the DNA TGTGCCAGCAGCTCCTTGGGGGCGGCCAAAAACATTCAGTACTTC.

This chain links TRBV5-4 with TRBJ2-1, with D perhaps matching TRBD1 or TRBD2 (5 bases each). V was pared by 5 bases and J by 15 bases, with 21 bases between. This CDR3 is built from 13 residues. Looked up from germline, CDR1 is SGHNT and CDR2 is YYREEE (reference sequence). In nucleotides, the CDR3 is TGTGCCAGCAGTTCCGGGACGGAGCGTAATCTGTTCTTC. The encoded protein is CASSSGTERNLFF. The full variable domain, rest sourced from reference TRBV5-4 and TRBJ2-1, is ETGVTQSPTHLIKTRGQQVTLRCSSQSGHNTVSWYQQALGQGPQFIFQYYREEENGRGNFPPRFSGLQFPNYSSELNVNALELDDSALYLCASSSGTERNLFFGPGTRLTVL.

The rearrangement uses TRBV7-8 and TRBJ2-5, with 8 bases fitting TRBD2. The V gene's germline CDR1 is SGHVS and CDR2 FQNEAQ. The CDR3 covers 16 residues. V trimming: 1 base; J trimming: 2 bases; junction bases outside the gene matches: 6. CDR3 amino acids: CASSLGSGGQQETQYF. CDR3 sequence (DNA): TGTGCCAGCAGCTTAGGGAGCGGGGGCCAGCAAGAGACCCAGTACTTC.

This chain uses TRBV18 with TRBJ2-3; D is ambiguous. Trimming took off 6 bases at V and 0 bases at J, with 13 bases between the two ends. CDR1 and CDR2 from the germline V gene are KGHSH and LQKENI. This CDR3 comprises 15 residues. CDR3 coding DNA: TGTGCCAGCTCGCAGGCGGATCCTAGCACAGATACGCAGTATTTT. Translated, it gives CASSQADPSTDTQYF.

In DNA, the CDR3 is TGTGCCAGTACCCCGGAGGGGGGATATAGCAATCAGCCCCAGCATTTT. Its translation is CASTPEGGYSNQPQHF. This chain joins TRBV19 and TRBJ1-5; D may be TRBD1 (6 bases). CDR1 and CDR2 from the germline V gene are LNHDA and SQIVND (reference sequence). The CDR3 runs 16 residues. V lost 7 bases to trimming and J lost 0 bases, with 16 bases between them.

The gene calls are TRBV6-6 and TRBJ2-3, with TRBD2 matching 8 bases. Germline V gives CDR1 MNHNY, CDR2 SVGAGI (reference sequence). The trim removed 5 bases at V and 1 base at J, leaving 2 bases unmatched. The length of the CDR3 is 14 residues. CDR3: CASSQTSGTDTQYF. The DNA for the CDR3 is TGTGCCAGCAGTCAGACTAGCGGCACAGATACGCAGTATTTT.

This chain links TRBV7-2 with TRBJ2-2; TRBD1 aligns across 11 bases. Germline V gene data show CDR1 as SGHTA and CDR2 as FQGNSA. This CDR3 has 14 amino acids. Trimming cost V 5 bases and J 6 bases; bases outside gene matches: 2. CDR3 protein: CASSQDRGPGELFF. The CDR3 nucleotides read TGTGCCAGCAGCCAGGACAGGGGGCCCGGGGAGCTGTTTTTT.

The rearrangement links TRBV29-1 to TRBJ2-7; weak D call: TRBD2 (6 bases). The CDR3 length is 14 residues. Trimming took off 7 bases at V and 2 bases at J, with 18 bases between the two ends. The germline CDR1 and CDR2 sequences are SQVTM and ANQGSEA. Here the CDR3 reads CSAKSRDSTYEQYF. The CDR3 bases are TGCAGCGCTAAAAGTCGGGACTCCACCTACGAGCAGTACTTC.

The rearrangement joins TRBV14 to TRBJ1-2; D not resolved. Germline assignment: CDR1 SGHDN and CDR2 FVKESK. Trimming left V 3 bases short and J 6 bases short, with 17 bases between. This CDR3 region has 15 residues. The CDR3 reads CASSHPWGIWDGYTF. CDR3 bases: TGTGCCAGCAGCCACCCTTGGGGTATTTGGGATGGCTACACCTTC. Based on the CDR3 plus reference TRBV14 and TRBJ1-2, the full variable domain is EAGVTQFPSHSVIEKGQTVTLRCDPISGHDNLYWYRRVMGKEIKFLLHFVKESKQDESGMPNNRFLAERTGGTYSTLKVQPAELEDSGVYFCASSHPWGIWDGYTFGSGTRLTVV.